This entry lists 14 T cell receptor beta chains sequenced from one sample in a study of Ad26.COV2.S vaccination and SARS-CoV-2 variants. Only in-frame clones appear in the TCRdb table, and some are missing; sequencing was by immunoSEQ multiplex PCR. The table lists more than 150,000 clones, roughly 87% of them singletons, with less than 6% in the top ten. The sequences come from peripheral blood, collected after recovery from COVID-19. The receptors derive from a human donor who had recovered from COVID-19.

This rearrangement joins TRBV5-4 to TRBJ1-3; TRBD1 is a possible D gene (5 bases). Trimming left V 4 bases short and J 5 bases short, with 25 bases between. This CDR3 is 18 amino acids long. The V gene's germline CDR1 is SGHNT and CDR2 YYREEE (reference sequence). The CDR3 loop reads CASSPGPSSGRSRNTIYF. In nucleotides, the CDR3 is TGTGCCAGCAGCCCGGGACCCTCATCCGGGAGATCGAGAAACACCATATATTTT.

The gene calls are TRBV19 and TRBJ2-3; D is uncertain. The CDR3 runs to 16 residues. Germline V lookup: CDR1 LNHDA, CDR2 SQIVND (reference sequence). V dropped 3 bases and J dropped 4 bases, with 17 bases sitting between them. This CDR3 is CASSIMATHPPDTQYF. The CDR3 DNA reads TGTGCCAGTAGTATTATGGCAACCCACCCCCCAGATACGCAGTATTTT.

The chain is built from TRBV2 and TRBJ1-2; 7 positions match TRBD1. This CDR3 spans 13 amino acids. Germline CDR1 is SNHLY and CDR2 is FYNNEI. The junction had 2 bases not matched to a gene; V was cut back by 4 bases and J by 3 bases. In DNA, the CDR3 is TGTGCCAGCAGTGGGGACAGCTACTATGGCTACACCTTC. This gives the protein CASSGDSYYGYTF.

This clone has only a few counts. The chain couples TRBV29-1 to TRBJ2-1; D call uncertain. The CDR3 has 12 amino acids. Germline V gives CDR1 SQVTM, CDR2 ANQGSEA. Deletions cut 4 bases from V and 7 bases from J, with 11 bases between. The CDR3, as DNA: TGCAGCGTTGTGGTAGCCGTGAATGAGCAGTTCTTC. Amino acid sequence: CSVVVAVNEQFF.

The rearrangement joins TRBV6-9 to TRBJ1-5; D possibly corresponds to TRBD1 (5 bases). Deletions cut 6 bases from V and 2 bases from J, with 14 bases between. In germline, CDR1 is MNHGY, CDR2 SVAAGI. The CDR3 runs to 15 residues. CDR3 loop: CASSSGASRNQPQHF. The CDR3 region has the DNA TGTGCCAGCAGCTCCGGGGCCAGTCGCAATCAGCCCCAGCATTTT.

This chain uses TRBV7-3 with TRBJ2-7; TRBD1 matches at 7 bases. V was clipped by 5 bases and J by 6 bases; unmatched bases: 1. Germline CDR1 is SGHTA and CDR2 is FQGTGA. This CDR3 has 11 amino acids. The CDR3 DNA reads as TGTGCCAGCAGCCAGGGGGTCGAGCAGTACTTC. It yields the protein CASSQGVEQYF.

V is TRBV11-1 and J is TRBJ1-3, with unresolved D. This CDR3 has 13 residues. Per the germline V gene, CDR1 is SGHAT and CDR2 is FQDESV (reference sequence). V was shortened by 5 bases and J by 7 bases, with 12 bases between the two germline ends. CDR3 DNA: TGTGCCAGCAGCCCATCGGGCTGGAACACCATATATTTT. Translated, it gives CASSPSGWNTIYF. The whole variable domain, remainder taken from reference TRBV11-1 and TRBJ1-3, is EAEVAQSPRYKITEKSQAVAFWCDPISGHATLYWYRQILGQGPELLVQFQDESVVDDSQLPKDRFSAERLKGVDSTLKIQPAELGDSAMYLCASSPSGWNTIYFGEGSWLTVV.

The chain carries TRBV7-8 and TRBJ2-4, with D possibly TRBD2 on 5 matching bases. V dropped 2 bases and J dropped 0 bases, with 11 bases sitting between them. CDR1 and CDR2 (germline): SGHVS, FQNEAQ. This CDR3 region has 16 residues. CDR3 coding DNA: TGTGCCAGCAGCTTATTCGGGGATTTAGCCAAAAACATTCAGTACTTC. Amino acids: CASSLFGDLAKNIQYF.

The rearrangement joins TRBV5-1 to TRBJ1-2; 7 bases are a match to TRBD1. V trimming: 4 bases; J trimming: 7 bases; junction bases outside the gene matches: 13. CDR1 is SGHRS, CDR2 YFSETQ, per germline. This CDR3 comprises 15 residues. CDR3 sequence reads: CASSPRQGMEGGYTF. In nucleotides, the CDR3 is TGCGCCAGCAGCCCGCGACAGGGAATGGAGGGTGGCTACACCTTC.

The chain combines TRBV23-1 with TRBJ2-5; D may be TRBD1 or TRBD2 (5 bases each). Being an ORF, TRBV23-1 has a function that is uncertain. The V end lost 4 bases, the J end lost 6 bases, and 18 bases lay between the germline ends. CDR3 length: 15 residues. CDR3: CASSPNRTPRKTQYF. CDR3 bases: TGCGCCAGCAGTCCAAACAGGACTCCCAGGAAGACCCAGTACTTC.

The chain couples TRBV3-1 (or the pseudogene TRBV3-2) to TRBJ2-3; D ambiguous. The CDR3 runs to 13 residues. V lost 0 bases and J lost 3, with 4 bases in between. The germline V gene encodes CDR1 LGHDT and CDR2 YNNKEL (reference sequence). The CDR3 sequence is CASSQDPTDTQYF. Written as DNA, the CDR3 is TGTGCCAGCAGCCAAGACCCTACAGATACGCAGTATTTT.

The CDR3 spells CASSLMGHISVASTDTQYF. The CDR3 nucleotides are TGCGCCAGCAGCTTGATGGGGCATATATCTGTCGCTAGCACAGATACGCAGTATTTT. The chain links TRBV5-1 to TRBJ2-3; maybe TRBD1 (5 bases). The CDR3 is made up of 19 amino acids. Trimming removed 1 base from V and 0 bases from J, with 21 bases in between. Germline assignment: CDR1 SGHRS and CDR2 YFSETQ.

The genes are TRBV6-5 and TRBJ1-1; perhaps TRBD1 as D (6 bases). CDR1 and CDR2 from the germline V gene are MNHEY and SVGAGI. This CDR3 comprises 13 residues. V gave up 5 bases and J gave up 6 bases, with 13 bases separating them. DNA of the CDR3: TGTGCCAGCAGTCCTACAGGGATCGCTGAAGCTTTCTTT. Amino acids: CASSPTGIAEAFF.

The chain carries TRBV24-1 and TRBJ2-1; 9 bases are a match to TRBD1. In germline, CDR1 is KGHDR, CDR2 SFDVKD. After removal of 5 bases from V and 3 bases from J, the junction contained 16 bases not matched to a gene. The CDR3 is made up of 19 amino acids. The CDR3: CATSGVRDREEFRYNEQFF. The CDR3 DNA reads TGTGCCACCAGTGGGGTCCGGGACAGGGAGGAATTTCGCTACAATGAGCAGTTCTTC.